The rows below give T cell receptor beta chains drawn from one sample of a study of cytomegalovirus exposure and HLA in healthy donors. The repertoire was sequenced with immunoSEQ multiplex PCR; TCRdb's copy has only in-frame clones and lacks some. The sample records more than 45,000 clones, 90% to 95% being singletons. The sample consisted of PBMCs. These receptors were collected from a woman aged 25 to 39 in good health and CMV-seronegative. Both conserved end residues are part of each CDR3. Each record gives: D gene, J gene, V gene, clone size, CDR3 protein, CDR3 DNA. The D gene is left open where the match is weak. Clone sizes are given selectively: once, few, many, or a class where the clone is expanded.

d_gene: NA
j_gene: TRBJ2-1
v_gene: TRBV14
abundance: NA
CDR3aa: CASSSSPGGNNEQFF
CDR3nt: TGTGCCAGCAGCTCTTCCCCTGGAGGAAACAATGAGCAGTTCTTC

d_gene: NA
j_gene: TRBJ2-3
v_gene: TRBV14
abundance: NA
CDR3aa: CASSPLRIGVTDTQYF
CDR3nt: TGTGCCAGCAGCCCCCTTAGGATCGGGGTCACAGATACGCAGTATTTT

d_gene: NA
j_gene: TRBJ2-1
v_gene: TRBV27
abundance: NA
CDR3aa: CASSSGRGYNEQFF
CDR3nt: TGTGCCAGCAGTTCTGGCAGGGGATACAATGAGCAGTTCTTC

d_gene: TRBD2
j_gene: TRBJ2-1
v_gene: TRBV7-9
abundance: NA
CDR3aa: CASSDTGTSGGEDEQFF
CDR3nt: TGTGCCAGCAGCGACACCGGGACTAGCGGAGGGGAGGATGAGCAGTTCTTC

d_gene: NA
j_gene: TRBJ1-2
v_gene: TRBV2
abundance: NA
CDR3aa: CASSVIREYGYTF
CDR3nt: TGTGCCAGCAGTGTTATTAGAGAATATGGCTACACCTTC

d_gene: TRBD1
j_gene: TRBJ1-4
v_gene: TRBV9
abundance: NA
CDR3aa: CASSVDAGGNEKLFF
CDR3nt: TGTGCCAGCAGCGTAGACGCAGGGGGAAATGAAAAACTGTTTTTT

d_gene: NA
j_gene: TRBJ2-2
v_gene: TRBV7-6
abundance: NA
CDR3aa: CASSEGGGLNTGELFF
CDR3nt: TGTGCCAGCTCCGAAGGGGGGGGTCTGAACACCGGGGAGCTGTTTTTT

d_gene: TRBD1
j_gene: TRBJ2-5
v_gene: TRBV10-3
abundance: NA
CDR3aa: CATMGQGKETQYF
CDR3nt: TGTGCCACCATGGGACAGGGGAAAGAGACCCAGTACTTC

d_gene: NA
j_gene: TRBJ1-2
v_gene: TRBV7-2
abundance: NA
CDR3aa: CASSLGGTNYGYTF
CDR3nt: TGTGCCAGCAGCTTAGGAGGAACTAACTATGGCTACACCTTC

d_gene: TRBD2
j_gene: TRBJ2-5
v_gene: TRBV28
abundance: once
CDR3aa: CASSPGTSGLEETQYF
CDR3nt: TGTGCCAGCAGTCCCGGGACTAGCGGACTCGAAGAGACCCAGTACTTC

d_gene: NA
j_gene: TRBJ2-7
v_gene: TRBV11-2
abundance: NA
CDR3aa: CASSAGIYEQYF
CDR3nt: TGTGCCAGCAGCGCCGGTATTTACGAGCAGTACTTC

d_gene: NA
j_gene: TRBJ1-2
v_gene: TRBV7-3
abundance: NA
CDR3aa: CASSLFVGSGYTF
CDR3nt: TGTGCCAGCAGCTTATTTGTAGGGAGTGGCTACACCTTC

d_gene: TRBD1
j_gene: TRBJ1-2
v_gene: TRBV5-4
abundance: once
CDR3aa: CASSRGQGDEGYTF
CDR3nt: TGTGCCAGCAGCCGCGGACAGGGAGACGAAGGCTACACCTTC

d_gene: NA
j_gene: TRBJ2-5
v_gene: TRBV18
abundance: NA
CDR3aa: CASSPLLGETQYF
CDR3nt: TGTGCCAGCTCACCACTTTTGGGCGAGACCCAGTACTTC

d_gene: TRBD2
j_gene: TRBJ2-1
v_gene: TRBV2
abundance: once
CDR3aa: CASRRTSGGTEQFF
CDR3nt: TGTGCCAGCAGGCGGACTAGCGGGGGGACTGAGCAGTTCTTC

d_gene: NA
j_gene: TRBJ1-5
v_gene: TRBV28
abundance: NA
CDR3aa: CASKRGPSNQPQHF
CDR3nt: TGTGCCAGCAAGCGGGGGCCTAGCAATCAGCCCCAGCATTTT

d_gene: NA
j_gene: TRBJ2-1
v_gene: TRBV19
abundance: NA
CDR3aa: CASSIVGAYRNEQFF
CDR3nt: TGTGCCAGTAGTATAGTAGGGGCGTACAGGAATGAGCAGTTCTTC

d_gene: NA
j_gene: TRBJ2-3
v_gene: TRBV5-6
abundance: NA
CDR3aa: CASSYDRNTQYF
CDR3nt: TGTGCCAGCAGCTACGACAGAAATACGCAGTATTTT

d_gene: TRBD2
j_gene: TRBJ2-1
v_gene: TRBV19
abundance: NA
CDR3aa: CASVSGMGNEQFF
CDR3nt: TGTGCCAGTGTTAGCGGGATGGGGAATGAGCAGTTCTTC

d_gene: NA
j_gene: TRBJ1-1
v_gene: TRBV2
abundance: NA
CDR3aa: CASRTGENTEAFF
CDR3nt: TGTGCCAGCAGGACAGGTGAGAACACTGAAGCTTTCTTT

d_gene: TRBD2
j_gene: TRBJ2-1
v_gene: TRBV9
abundance: NA
CDR3aa: CASSVGGRGYNEQFF
CDR3nt: TGTGCCAGCAGCGTAGGCGGGCGGGGGTACAATGAGCAGTTCTTC

d_gene: NA
j_gene: TRBJ2-7
v_gene: TRBV11-2
abundance: NA
CDR3aa: CASSLGDIIEQYF
CDR3nt: TGTGCCAGCAGCTTAGGGGACATTATCGAGCAGTACTTC

d_gene: NA
j_gene: TRBJ2-2
v_gene: TRBV4-2
abundance: NA
CDR3aa: CASSQDDWSQGRTGELFF
CDR3nt: TGTGCCAGCAGCCAAGATGACTGGTCACAGGGAAGAACCGGGGAGCTGTTTTTT

d_gene: NA
j_gene: TRBJ2-1
v_gene: TRBV5-1
abundance: NA
CDR3aa: CASRPVGSSYNEQFF
CDR3nt: TGCGCCAGCAGACCCGTCGGTAGCTCCTACAATGAGCAGTTCTTC

d_gene: NA
j_gene: TRBJ1-4
v_gene: TRBV7-9
abundance: NA
CDR3aa: CASSLVPSSEKLFF
CDR3nt: TGTGCCAGCAGCTTAGTCCCAAGCTCCGAAAAACTGTTTTTT

d_gene: NA
j_gene: TRBJ2-7
v_gene: TRBV7-3
abundance: NA
CDR3aa: CASSLVDSSYEQYF
CDR3nt: TGTGCCAGCAGCTTAGTAGACAGCTCCTACGAGCAGTACTTC